The 22 T cell receptor beta chains below all came from one sample that was sequenced in a study of T cells in Graves' hyperthyroidism and ophthalmopathy. TCR beta CDR3 sequences were amplified from RNA transcripts. The TCR CDR3 first-round RT-PCR relied on the HTBI primer set. TCRdb reprocessed the multiplex PCR reads via MiXCR and lists one record per CDR3 protein. The profile shows 500,000 or so distinct CDR3 sequences, 17% of them singletons. The sample was blood. The receptors were gathered from a woman between 18 and 29 years old with Graves' ophthalmopathy.

This clonotype was observed a handful of times. The rearrangement joins TRBV19 to TRBJ2-1; D possibly corresponds to TRBD2 (5 bases). Trimming took 4 bases from V and 9 from J, leaving 13 bases between them. The CDR3 runs 13 residues. The germline V gene encodes CDR1 LNHDA and CDR2 SQIVND (reference sequence). CDR3 amino acids: CASSTPLGGEQFF. The CDR3 DNA follows: TGTGCCAGTAGTACACCGCTAGGAGGTGAGCAGTTCTTC.

This chain joins TRBV5-1 and TRBJ1-4; D is undetermined. The germline gives CDR1 SGHRS, CDR2 YFSETQ. V was shortened by 1 base and J by 10 bases, with 11 bases between the two germline ends. The CDR3 has 13 amino acids. The chain's CDR3 is CASSLRAAGKLFF. CDR3 DNA sequence: TGCGCCAGCAGCTTGAGGGCAGCAGGAAAACTGTTTTTT.

This clonotype has a handful of counts. The chain couples TRBV9 to TRBJ2-5; TRBD2 might be the D (5 bases). The ends were cut back, 3 bases at V and 4 bases at J, with 19 bases in the middle. Germline V gene sequence: CDR1 SGDLS, CDR2 YYNGEE. The CDR3 is made up of 16 amino acids. The CDR3 sequence: CASSAEGGVSPETQYF. For the CDR3, the DNA is TGTGCCAGCAGCGCAGAGGGCGGAGTGTCCCCAGAGACCCAGTACTTC.

At least ten counts were recorded for this clonotype. The chain combines TRBV2 with TRBJ1-4; TRBD1 matches 7 bases. Per germline, CDR1 SNHLY and CDR2 FYNNEI. CDR3 length: 15 amino acids. V lost 6 bases and J lost 7; bases outside the gene matches: 11. Here the CDR3 DNA reads TGTGCCAGCAGGGGACTCAGGGGGTCGGGTGAAAAACTGTTTTTT. Amino acid sequence: CASRGLRGSGEKLFF.

The chain uses TRBV4-2 and TRBJ1-1; 12 bases fit TRBD1. Germline CDR1 and CDR2: LGHNA and YNFKEQ. This CDR3 is 16 amino acids long. With 6 bases clipped from V and 1 base from J, the junction kept 6 bases outside the gene matches. The CDR3 coding sequence is TGTGCCAGCAGTCGCGGGACAGGGGGCGGGAACACTGAAGCTTTCTTT. Amino acids: CASSRGTGGGNTEAFF.

This clonotype was observed at least ten times. This rearrangement joins TRBV11-2 to TRBJ2-3; D is possibly TRBD1 (6 bases). This CDR3 is built from 17 residues. Trimming took 0 bases from V and 5 from J, leaving 18 bases between them. The germline V gene encodes CDR1 SGHAT and CDR2 FQNNGV. DNA for the CDR3: TGTGCCAGCAGCTTAGAGGTTGGCAGGGGAAAGAGAGATACGCAGTATTTT. Translating gives CASSLEVGRGKRDTQYF.

The rearrangement uses TRBV5-5 and TRBJ1-5; no definite D call. The germline V and J ends were trimmed by 3 bases and 6 bases, with 16 bases remaining between them. This CDR3 has 15 residues. Germline V gene data show CDR1 as SGHKS and CDR2 as YYEKEE (reference sequence). Here the CDR3 DNA reads TGTGCCAGCAGCTCTGACCGCGGACTCGCTCAGCCCCAGCATTTT. Its translation: CASSSDRGLAQPQHF. The full variable domain, its missing parts supplied by reference TRBV5-5 and TRBJ1-5, is DAGVTQSPTHLIKTRGQQVTLRCSPISGHKSVSWYQQVLGQGPQFIFQYYEKEERGRGNFPDRFSARQFPNYSSELNVNALLLGDSALYLCASSSDRGLAQPQHFGDGTRLSIL.

The sample holds many counts of this clonotype. The chain uses TRBV12-5 and TRBJ1-2; tentatively, D is TRBD1 (6 bases). Germline V CDR1 and CDR2: LGHNT, FRNRAP. The CDR3 sequence is 14 residues long. With 5 bases removed from V and 4 bases from J, the gap between germline ends came to 14 bases. Written as DNA, the CDR3 is TGTGCTAGTGGTCCGCGGACAGTAGCCTATGGCTACACCTTC. Encoded protein: CASGPRTVAYGYTF.

This clonotype was counted ten times or more. This chain uses TRBV6-6 with TRBJ1-5; 8 nucleotides match TRBD1. The CDR3 sequence is 15 residues long. With 0 bases clipped from V and 3 bases from J, the junction kept 1 base outside the gene matches. Germline lookup yields CDR1 MNHNY and CDR2 SVGAGI (reference sequence). The CDR3 bases are TGTGCCAGCAGTTACTCGGGACAGGACAATCAGCCCCAGCATTTT. It translates to CASSYSGQDNQPQHF.

V is TRBV7-2 and J is TRBJ2-5; maybe TRBD1 (5 bases). The length of the CDR3 is 14 residues. Trimming cost V 4 bases and J 2 bases, with 11 bases left between them. In germline, CDR1 is SGHTA, CDR2 FQGNSA. Here the CDR3 DNA reads TGTGCCAGCAGCTCCGAGAGACAGCAAGAGACCCAGTACTTC. Translating it yields CASSSERQQETQYF.

The table lists this clonotype with a few counts. The chain is built from TRBV5-5 and TRBJ2-5; D is undetermined. This CDR3 is built from 14 residues. The ends were cut back, 0 bases at V and 5 bases at J, with 11 bases in the middle. Looked up from germline, CDR1 is SGHKS and CDR2 is YYEKEE (reference sequence). The CDR3 coding sequence is TGTGCCAGCAGCTTGGATTGGTTCAGGGAGACCCAGTACTTC. As protein: CASSLDWFRETQYF.

This clonotype was detected ten times or more. The chain joins TRBV20-1 to TRBJ2-3; 9 bases align to TRBD1. In germline, CDR1 is DFQATT, CDR2 SNEGSKA (reference sequence). The CDR3 has 15 amino acids. The ends lost 4 bases at V and 1 base at J; junction bases unmatched: 6. Here the CDR3 DNA reads TGCAGTGCTATGGCCCGGGACAGGGGCACAGATACGCAGTATTTT. Translation: CSAMARDRGTDTQYF.

The chain carries TRBV10-3 and TRBJ1-5; no clear D gene. The CDR3 is 13 residues long. From germline, CDR1 is ENHRY and CDR2 SYGVKD. Deletions cut 2 bases from V and 4 bases from J, with 6 bases between. CDR3 DNA sequence: TGTGCCATCAGTGAGCGGCAAAATCAGCCCCAGCATTTT. Translating it yields CAISERQNQPQHF.

The chain couples TRBV19 to TRBJ2-3; TRBD1 agrees at 8 bases. J lost 5 bases, V lost 0 bases, and 7 bases had no gene match. CDR1 is LNHDA and CDR2 is SQIVND in the germline V gene (reference sequence). The CDR3 spans 16 residues. CDR3 coding DNA: TGTGCCAGTAGTATAGATGTCGGACAGGGAGGAGATACGCAGTATTTT. Amino acid sequence: CASSIDVGQGGDTQYF.

The gene calls are TRBV7-9 and TRBJ2-1; 8 positions agree with TRBD2. This CDR3 is 15 amino acids long. J gave up 8 bases and V 3 bases, and 9 bases lay outside the gene matches. Germline CDR1 SEHNR, CDR2 FQNEAQ (reference sequence). This CDR3 reads CASSLRSGSIYEQFF. CDR3 coding DNA: TGTGCCAGCAGCTTGAGAAGCGGGAGCATCTATGAGCAGTTCTTC.

This clonotype came up many times. The V call is TRBV11-2, the J call TRBJ2-2, with D possibly TRBD1 on 6 matching bases. V was trimmed by 5 bases and J by 7 bases, leaving 14 bases between them. Germline CDR1 is SGHAT and CDR2 is FQNNGV. The CDR3 spans 14 residues. The CDR3 reads CASSGQKYSGELFF. In DNA form, the CDR3 reads TGTGCCAGCAGCGGACAGAAGTACAGCGGGGAGCTGTTTTTT. The whole variable domain, filled in from reference TRBV11-2 and TRBJ2-2, reads EAGVAQSPRYKIIEKRQSVAFWCNPISGHATLYWYQQILGQGPKLLIQFQNNGVVDDSQLPKDRFSAERLKGVDSTLKIQPAKLEDSAVYLCASSGQKYSGELFFGEGSRLTVL.

This chain joins TRBV30 and TRBJ1-5; D may be TRBD1 (6 bases). This CDR3 has 13 amino acids. Germline V gene lookup returns CDR1 GTSNPN and CDR2 SVGIG (reference sequence). Trimming left V 1 base short and J 7 bases short, with 11 bases between. CDR3 sequence reads: CAWSAQGSQPQHF. CDR3 bases: TGTGCCTGGAGTGCCCAGGGGTCGCAGCCCCAGCATTTT.

This clonotype was observed a handful of times. The V and J genes are TRBV6-5 and TRBJ1-5; 9 bases are shared with TRBD1. Germline loops: CDR1 MNHEY, CDR2 SVGAGI. The V segment lost 2 bases and the J segment 3 bases; nucleotides outside the gene matches: 11. The CDR3 runs 18 residues. In DNA form, the CDR3 reads TGTGCCAGCAGTTACAAGAGTCCCGGACAGGGGAACAATCAGCCCCAGCATTTT. Protein sequence: CASSYKSPGQGNNQPQHF.

This clonotype appeared many times. V gene TRBV7-9 combines with J gene TRBJ1-5; D is possibly TRBD1 (5 bases). The germline V gene has CDR1 SEHNR and CDR2 FQNEAQ (reference sequence). This CDR3 has 14 amino acids. V lost 5 bases and J 2 bases, leaving 10 bases between the germline ends. The chain's CDR3 is CASSPQQGNQPQHF. CDR3 bases: TGTGCCAGCAGCCCCCAACAGGGCAATCAGCCCCAGCATTTT.

The gene calls are TRBV7-2 and TRBJ2-7; 12 nucleotides align to TRBD2. Germline-derived CDR1 and CDR2 are SGHTA and FQGNSA. The CDR3 is made up of 14 amino acids. The junction had 7 bases not matched to a gene; V was cut back by 8 bases and J by 5 bases. The CDR3 loop reads CASGRGLAGHEQYF. Here the CDR3 DNA reads TGTGCCAGCGGCCGGGGACTAGCGGGCCACGAGCAGTACTTC.

This clonotype was observed at least ten times. The gene calls are TRBV10-3 and TRBJ2-7; D unresolved. Germline values: CDR1 ENHRY, CDR2 SYGVKD. The CDR3 has 14 residues. Between the trimmed V and J ends, which lost 4 bases and 3 bases, there was a span of 13 bases. Written as DNA, the CDR3 is TGTGCCATCAGTGTTCCAGAAATCGGCTACGAGCAGTACTTC. Residues: CAISVPEIGYEQYF.

This clonotype was seen repeatedly, ten times or more. DNA for the CDR3: TGTGCCAGCAGCGTAGGCGGACTTTACAATGAGCAGTTCTTC. It encodes CASSVGGLYNEQFF. This chain links TRBV7-9 with TRBJ2-1; possible D gene TRBD2, 5 bases. V lost 5 bases and J 4 bases, leaving 12 bases between the germline ends. Germline V gives CDR1 SEHNR, CDR2 FQNEAQ (reference sequence). The CDR3 spans 14 residues. Full variable domain (outside the CDR3, taken from reference TRBV7-9 and TRBJ2-1): DTGVSQNPRHKITKRGQNVTFRCDPISEHNRLYWYRQTLGQGPEFLTYFQNEAQLEKSRLLSDRFSAERPKGSFSTLEIQRTEQGDSAMYLCASSVGGLYNEQFFGPGTRLTVL.